The clone carrying this T cell receptor beta chain came up many times. The antigen is not known. This sample was taken from a study of response to subunit inactivated influenza vaccine. Germline V gene sequence: CDR1 MNHEY, CDR2 SVGEGT. The CDR3 sequence is 15 residues long. The germline V and J ends were trimmed by 2 bases and 4 bases, with 14 bases remaining between them. Study results and caveats: After each seasonal influenza vaccination, few new T cells are recruited, the authors suggested.

Each CDR3 protein is one row after TCRdb ran MiXCR on the RT-PCR reads. Of around 570,000 distinct CDR3 sequences listed, 7.6% are singletons. The chain links TRBV6-2 or TRBV6-3 to TRBJ1-2, with D possibly TRBD1 on 6 matching bases. This TCR was recovered from a man between 50 and 69 years old who received an inactivated influenza vaccine. The sample in question was PBMCs from blood, obtained around 25 months after vaccination. The DNA for the CDR3 is TGTGCCAGCAGTTACGCAACAGGGCGGACCTATGGCTACACCTTC. Translating it yields CASSYATGRTYGYTF.